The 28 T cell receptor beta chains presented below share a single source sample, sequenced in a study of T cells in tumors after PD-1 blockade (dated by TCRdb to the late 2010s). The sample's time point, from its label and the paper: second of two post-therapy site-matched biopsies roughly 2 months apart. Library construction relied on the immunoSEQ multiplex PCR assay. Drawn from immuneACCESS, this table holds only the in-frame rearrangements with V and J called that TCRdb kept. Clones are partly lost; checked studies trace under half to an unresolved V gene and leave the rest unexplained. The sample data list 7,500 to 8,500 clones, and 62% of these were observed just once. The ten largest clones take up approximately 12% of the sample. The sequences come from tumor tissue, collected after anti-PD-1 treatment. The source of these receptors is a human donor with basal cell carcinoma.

Written as DNA, the CDR3 is TGTGCCAGCAGCTCTGCAGGGGGGCAGACCCAGTACTTC. This codes for CASSSAGGQTQYF. The rearrangement links TRBV3-1 (or the pseudogene TRBV3-2) to TRBJ2-5; D is possibly TRBD1 (7 bases). The CDR3 has 13 amino acids. Germline assignment: CDR1 LGHDT and CDR2 YNNKEL (reference sequence). The V end was cut by 5 bases, the J end by 6 bases, with 13 bases between.

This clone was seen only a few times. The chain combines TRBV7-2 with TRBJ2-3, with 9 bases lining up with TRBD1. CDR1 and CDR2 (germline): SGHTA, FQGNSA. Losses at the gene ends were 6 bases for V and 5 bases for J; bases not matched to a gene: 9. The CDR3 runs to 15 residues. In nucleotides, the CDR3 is TGTGCCAGCAGGGCCGGGGACAGGGCAAAAGATACGCAGTATTTT. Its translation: CASRAGDRAKDTQYF.

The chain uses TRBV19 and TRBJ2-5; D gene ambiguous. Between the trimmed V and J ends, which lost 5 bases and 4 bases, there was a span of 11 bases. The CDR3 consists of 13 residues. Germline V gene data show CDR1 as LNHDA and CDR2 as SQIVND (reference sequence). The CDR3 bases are TGTGCCAGTAGTGAGAAACGAGGAGAGACCCAGTACTTC. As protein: CASSEKRGETQYF.

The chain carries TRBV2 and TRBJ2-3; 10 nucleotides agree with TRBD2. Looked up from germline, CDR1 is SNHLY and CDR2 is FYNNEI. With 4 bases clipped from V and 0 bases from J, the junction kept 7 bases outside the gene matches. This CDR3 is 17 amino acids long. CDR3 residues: CASSVGRAGGSTDTQYF. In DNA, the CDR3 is TGTGCCAGCAGTGTAGGTCGAGCGGGGGGGAGCACAGATACGCAGTATTTT.

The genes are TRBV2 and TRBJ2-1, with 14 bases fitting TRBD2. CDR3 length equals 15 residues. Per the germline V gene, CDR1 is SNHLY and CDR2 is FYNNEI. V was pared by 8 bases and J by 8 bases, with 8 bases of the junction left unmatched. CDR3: CASRTSGGPRDEQFF. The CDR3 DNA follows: TGTGCCAGCCGGACTAGCGGGGGGCCGCGGGATGAGCAGTTCTTC.

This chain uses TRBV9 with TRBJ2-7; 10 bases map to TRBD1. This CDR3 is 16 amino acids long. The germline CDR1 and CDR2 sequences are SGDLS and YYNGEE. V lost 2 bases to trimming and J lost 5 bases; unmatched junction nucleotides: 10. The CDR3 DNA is TGTGCCAGCAGCGTCGATTGGGACAGGGGAAGCGACGAGCAGTACTTC. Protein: CASSVDWDRGSDEQYF.

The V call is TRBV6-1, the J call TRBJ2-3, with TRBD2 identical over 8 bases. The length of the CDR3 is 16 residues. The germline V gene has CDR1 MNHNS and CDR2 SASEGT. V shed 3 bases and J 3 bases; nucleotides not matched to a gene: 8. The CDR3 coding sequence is TGTGCCAGCAGTGATTTTCGGGGGGGCGAAACAGATACGCAGTATTTT. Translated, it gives CASSDFRGGETDTQYF.

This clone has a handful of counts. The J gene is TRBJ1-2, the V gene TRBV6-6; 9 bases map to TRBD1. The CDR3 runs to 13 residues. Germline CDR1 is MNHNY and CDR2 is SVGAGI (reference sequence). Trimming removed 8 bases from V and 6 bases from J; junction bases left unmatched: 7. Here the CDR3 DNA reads TGTGCCAGCCTCTTGGGACAGGGCGATGGCTACACCTTC. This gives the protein CASLLGQGDGYTF.

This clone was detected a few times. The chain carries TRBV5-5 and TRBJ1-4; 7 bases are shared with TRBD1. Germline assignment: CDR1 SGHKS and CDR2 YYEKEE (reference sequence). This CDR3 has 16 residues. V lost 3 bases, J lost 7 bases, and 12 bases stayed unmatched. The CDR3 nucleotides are TGTGCCAGCAGCTCGGTACAGGGGTCGTTAAGTGAAAAACTGTTTTTT. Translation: CASSSVQGSLSEKLFF.

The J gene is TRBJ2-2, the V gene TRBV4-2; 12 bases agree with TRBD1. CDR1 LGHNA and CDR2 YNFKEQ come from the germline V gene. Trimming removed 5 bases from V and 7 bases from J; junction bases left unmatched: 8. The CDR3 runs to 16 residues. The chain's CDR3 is CASSFRDRGQVGELFF. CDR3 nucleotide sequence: TGTGCCAGCAGCTTCCGGGACAGGGGGCAAGTCGGGGAGCTGTTTTTT.

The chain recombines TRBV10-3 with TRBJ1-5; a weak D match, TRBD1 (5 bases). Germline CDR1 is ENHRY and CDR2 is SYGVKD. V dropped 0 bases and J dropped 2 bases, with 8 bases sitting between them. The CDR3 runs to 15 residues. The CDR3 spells CAISESKTGNQPQHF. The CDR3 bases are TGTGCCATCAGTGAGTCGAAGACAGGCAATCAGCCCCAGCATTTT.

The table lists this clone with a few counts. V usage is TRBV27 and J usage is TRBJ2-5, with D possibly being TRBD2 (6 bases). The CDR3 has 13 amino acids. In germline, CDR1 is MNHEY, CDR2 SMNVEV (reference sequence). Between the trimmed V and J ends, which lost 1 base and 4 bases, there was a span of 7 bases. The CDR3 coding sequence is TGTGCCAGCAGTTTATTCGGGGGAGAGACCCAGTACTTC. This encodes CASSLFGGETQYF.

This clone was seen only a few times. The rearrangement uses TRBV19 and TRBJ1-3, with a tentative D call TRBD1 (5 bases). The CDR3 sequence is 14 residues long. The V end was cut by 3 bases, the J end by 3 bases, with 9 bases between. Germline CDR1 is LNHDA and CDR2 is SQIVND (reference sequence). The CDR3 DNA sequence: TGTGCCAGTAGTATTAGGACATTTGGAAACACCATATATTTT. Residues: CASSIRTFGNTIYF.

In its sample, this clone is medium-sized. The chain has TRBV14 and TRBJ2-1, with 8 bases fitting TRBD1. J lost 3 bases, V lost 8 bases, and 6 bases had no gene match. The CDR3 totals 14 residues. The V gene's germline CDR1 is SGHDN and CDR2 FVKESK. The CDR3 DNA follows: TGTGCCAGCGGCAGGACAGGGTTCTACAATGAGCAGTTCTTC. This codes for CASGRTGFYNEQFF.

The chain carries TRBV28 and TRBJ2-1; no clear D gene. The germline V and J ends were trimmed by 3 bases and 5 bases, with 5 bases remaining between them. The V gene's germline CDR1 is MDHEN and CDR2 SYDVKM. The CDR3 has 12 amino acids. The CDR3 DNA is TGTGCCAGCAGTTTTGGGGACAATGAGCAGTTCTTC. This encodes CASSFGDNEQFF.

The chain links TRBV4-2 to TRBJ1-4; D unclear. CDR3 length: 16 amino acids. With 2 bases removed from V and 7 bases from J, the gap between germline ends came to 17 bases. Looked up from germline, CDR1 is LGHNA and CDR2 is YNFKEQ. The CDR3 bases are TGTGCCAGCAGCCAACTAGAACCGACCCATACTGAAAAACTGTTTTTT. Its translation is CASSQLEPTHTEKLFF.

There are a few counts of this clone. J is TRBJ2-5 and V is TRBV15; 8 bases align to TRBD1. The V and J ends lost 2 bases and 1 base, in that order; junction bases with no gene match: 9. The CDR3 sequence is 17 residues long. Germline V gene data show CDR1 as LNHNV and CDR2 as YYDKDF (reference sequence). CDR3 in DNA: TGTGCCACCAGCAGAAGCCGGGACAGGTACTCCCAAGAGACCCAGTACTTC. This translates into CATSRSRDRYSQETQYF.

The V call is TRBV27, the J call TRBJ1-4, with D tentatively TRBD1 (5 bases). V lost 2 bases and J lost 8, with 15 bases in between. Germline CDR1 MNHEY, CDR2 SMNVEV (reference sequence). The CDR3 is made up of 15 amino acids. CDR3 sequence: CASSLRGPIGEKLFF. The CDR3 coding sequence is TGTGCCAGCAGTTTAAGGGGCCCCATTGGAGAAAAACTGTTTTTT.

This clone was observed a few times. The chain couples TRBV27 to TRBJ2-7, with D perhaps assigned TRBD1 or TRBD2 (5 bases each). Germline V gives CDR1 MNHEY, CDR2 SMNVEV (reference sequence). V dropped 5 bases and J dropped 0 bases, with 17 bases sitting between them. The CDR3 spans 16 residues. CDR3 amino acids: CASSAEGRLLSYEQYF. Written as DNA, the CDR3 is TGTGCCAGCAGTGCCGAGGGGCGCCTCCTCTCCTACGAGCAGTACTTC.

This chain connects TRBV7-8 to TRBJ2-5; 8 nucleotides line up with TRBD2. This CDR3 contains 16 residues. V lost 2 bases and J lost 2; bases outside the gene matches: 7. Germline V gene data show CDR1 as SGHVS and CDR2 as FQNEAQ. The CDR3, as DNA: TGTGCCAGCAGCTTAATCCAGCGGGGGTTTCAAGAGACCCAGTACTTC. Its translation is CASSLIQRGFQETQYF.

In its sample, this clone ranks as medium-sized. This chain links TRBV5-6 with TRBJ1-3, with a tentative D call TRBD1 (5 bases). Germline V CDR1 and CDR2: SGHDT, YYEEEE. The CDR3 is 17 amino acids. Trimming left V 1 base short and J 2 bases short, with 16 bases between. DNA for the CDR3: TGTGCCAGCAGCTTGATCCCGGGACCGTCCGCTGGAAACACCATATATTTT. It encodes CASSLIPGPSAGNTIYF.

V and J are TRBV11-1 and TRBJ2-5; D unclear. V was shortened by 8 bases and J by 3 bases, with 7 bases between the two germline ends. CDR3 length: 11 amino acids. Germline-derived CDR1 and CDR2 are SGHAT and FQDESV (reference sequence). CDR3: CASEAEETQYF. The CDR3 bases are TGTGCCAGCGAGGCGGAAGAGACCCAGTACTTC.

The CDR3, as DNA: TGTGCCAGCAGTCGACAGGCCGGGAGCTCCTACAATGAGCAGTTCTTC. It codes for CASSRQAGSSYNEQFF. V usage is TRBV6-4 and J usage is TRBJ2-1; D tentatively fits TRBD1 or TRBD2 (6 bases each). This CDR3 region has 16 residues. V lost 5 bases and J 0 bases, leaving 14 bases between the germline ends. Germline V gene lookup returns CDR1 MRHNA and CDR2 SNTAGT.

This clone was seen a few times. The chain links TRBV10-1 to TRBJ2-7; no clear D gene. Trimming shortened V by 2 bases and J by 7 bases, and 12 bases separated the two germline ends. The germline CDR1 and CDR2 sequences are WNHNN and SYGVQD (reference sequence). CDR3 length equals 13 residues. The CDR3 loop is CASSETNREEQYF. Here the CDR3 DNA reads TGCGCCAGCAGTGAGACTAACCGAGAAGAGCAGTACTTC.

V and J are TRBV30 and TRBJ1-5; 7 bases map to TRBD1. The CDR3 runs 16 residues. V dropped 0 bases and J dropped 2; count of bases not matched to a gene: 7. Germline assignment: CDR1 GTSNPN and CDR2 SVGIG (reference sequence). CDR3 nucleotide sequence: TGTGCCTGGAGTGTCAAGGGGGCGGGAGGCAATCAGCCCCAGCATTTT. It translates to CAWSVKGAGGNQPQHF. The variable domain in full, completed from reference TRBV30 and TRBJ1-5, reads SQTIHQWPATLVQPVGSPLSLECTVEGTSNPNLYWYRQAAGRGLQLLFYSVGIGQISSEVPQNLSASRPQDRQFILSSKKLLLSDSGFYLCAWSVKGAGGNQPQHFGDGTRLSIL.

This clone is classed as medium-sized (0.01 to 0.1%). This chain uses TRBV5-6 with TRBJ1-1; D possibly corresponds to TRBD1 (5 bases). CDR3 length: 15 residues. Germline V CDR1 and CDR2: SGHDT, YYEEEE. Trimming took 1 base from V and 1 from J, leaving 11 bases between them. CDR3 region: CASSLRVRGNTEAFF. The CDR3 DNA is TGTGCCAGCAGCTTGAGGGTAAGGGGGAACACTGAAGCTTTCTTT.

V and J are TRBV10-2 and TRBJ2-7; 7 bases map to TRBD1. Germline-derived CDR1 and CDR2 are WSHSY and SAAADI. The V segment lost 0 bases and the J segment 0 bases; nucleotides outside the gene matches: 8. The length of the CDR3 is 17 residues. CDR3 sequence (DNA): TGCGCCAGCAGTGAGTCGGTCACAGGGGACCCCTCCTACGAGCAGTACTTC. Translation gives CASSESVTGDPSYEQYF.

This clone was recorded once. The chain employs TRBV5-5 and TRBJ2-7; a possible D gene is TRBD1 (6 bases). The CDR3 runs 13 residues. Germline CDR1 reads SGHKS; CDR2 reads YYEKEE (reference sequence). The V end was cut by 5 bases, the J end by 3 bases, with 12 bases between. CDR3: CASRPQQGYEQYF. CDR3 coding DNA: TGTGCCAGCAGACCTCAACAGGGCTACGAGCAGTACTTC.